This TCR beta chain originates from a study of T cells in Graves' hyperthyroidism and ophthalmopathy. RNA transcripts gave rise to amplified TCR beta CDR3 regions. RT-PCR in the first round (using the HTBI primer set) targeted the TCR CDR3. TCRdb itself ran the multiplex PCR reads through MiXCR, one entry per CDR3 protein. The table shows about half a million distinct CDR3 sequences, with roughly 20% occurring only once. V was trimmed by 6 bases and J by 0 bases, leaving 14 bases between them. The CDR3 has 15 residues. From germline, CDR1 is MDHEN and CDR2 SYDVKM. Points on this clonotype: Its specificity is not known.

Study-wide findings and caveats: Through a model of 13 V-J features, ophthalmopathy was separated from stable hyperthyroidism.

Any patient presenting with uncontrolled infection, other autoimmune disease, pregnancy or lactation was left out. The specimen sequenced was blood. The TCR was taken from a man between 18 and 29 years old with Graves' hyperthyroidism. The rearrangement joins TRBV28 to TRBJ1-1; D remains unclear. CDR3 protein: CASRSPSGVNTEAFF. For the CDR3, the DNA is TGTGCCAGCAGGTCCCCAAGCGGGGTGAACACTGAAGCTTTCTTT.